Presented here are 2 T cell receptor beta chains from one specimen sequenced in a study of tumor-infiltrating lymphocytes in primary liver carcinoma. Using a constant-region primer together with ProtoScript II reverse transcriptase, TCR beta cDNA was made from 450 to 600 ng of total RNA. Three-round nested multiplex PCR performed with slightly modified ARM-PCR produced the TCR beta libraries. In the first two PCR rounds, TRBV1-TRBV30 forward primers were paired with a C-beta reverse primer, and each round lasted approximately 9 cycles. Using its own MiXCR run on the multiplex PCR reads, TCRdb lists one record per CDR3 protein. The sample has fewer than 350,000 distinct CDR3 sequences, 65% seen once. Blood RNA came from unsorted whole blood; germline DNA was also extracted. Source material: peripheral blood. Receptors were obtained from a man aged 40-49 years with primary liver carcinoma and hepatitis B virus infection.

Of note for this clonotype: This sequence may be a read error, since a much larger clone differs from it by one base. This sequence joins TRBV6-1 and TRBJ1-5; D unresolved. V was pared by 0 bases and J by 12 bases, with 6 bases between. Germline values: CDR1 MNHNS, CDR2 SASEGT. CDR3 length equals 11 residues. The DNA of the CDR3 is TGTGCCAGCAGTGAAGCCATGATCCAGCATTTT. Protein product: CASSEAMIQHF.

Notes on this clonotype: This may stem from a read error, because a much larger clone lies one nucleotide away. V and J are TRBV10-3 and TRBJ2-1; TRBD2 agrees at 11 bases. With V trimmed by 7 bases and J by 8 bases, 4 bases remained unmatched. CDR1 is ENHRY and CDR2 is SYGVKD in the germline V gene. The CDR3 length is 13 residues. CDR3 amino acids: CAIMLAGGDEQFF. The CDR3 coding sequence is TGTGCCATCATGCTAGCGGGAGGCGATGAGCAGTTCTTC.